This T cell receptor beta chain was identified in a study of blood T cells in healthy people across ages. CDR1 and CDR2 (germline): LNHNV, YYDKDF (reference sequence). V was trimmed by 0 bases and J by 9 bases, leaving 9 bases between them. The CDR3 extends over 13 amino acids. This clonotype was observed once. Its specificity is not known. Then a second PCR, running about 6 to 11 cycles, was carried out with a sample-barcoded 5' primer and a J-beta primer mix. TCRdb redid the calling of the 5' RACE reads with MiXCR, one entry per CDR3 protein. The sample includes some 1,800,000 distinct CDR3 sequences, about 39% of them seen just once. Notes on the study in general: TCR beta diversity per million T cells fell roughly linearly with age.

The J gene is TRBJ1-5, the V gene TRBV15, with D unresolved. This clonotype originated in a human donor in good health. The specimen was blood. Here the CDR3 DNA reads TGTGCCACCAGCAGAGATCCGGGCCGGCCCCAGCATTTT. Translation gives CATSRDPGRPQHF.